Listed below are T cell receptor beta chains from one sample, sequenced in a study of T cell responses to AZD1222 COVID-19 vaccine. Generated by immunoSEQ multiplex PCR, the TCRdb table keeps only in-frame clones and is missing some. The sample shows 130,000 or so clones, around 88% of them seen only once. Sample: peripheral blood, taken on day 0 of MenACWY control vaccination. The receptors here all came from an adult in good health. CDR3s include the opening cysteine and the closing phenylalanine or tryptophan. D genes are given only for firm matches. A clone size is listed for some rows: how often the clone was seen (once, few, many), or a class if it is expanded.

clone size,D gene,J gene,V gene,CDR3 DNA,CDR3 protein
-,TRBD1,TRBJ1-5,TRBV5-4,TGTGCCAGCAGCCTCCCAGGACAGGGACGCAATCAGCCCCAGCATTTT,CASSLPGQGRNQPQHF
-,-,TRBJ1-5,TRBV6-4,TGTGCCAGCAGTGACGGGGCCAATCAGCCCCAGCATTTT,CASSDGANQPQHF
-,-,TRBJ1-5,TRBV4-3,TGCGCCAGCAGCCAAGAGGACATTCCGGGGCAGCCCCAGCATTTT,CASSQEDIPGQPQHF
-,TRBD1,TRBJ2-3,TRBV5-1,TGCGCCAGCAGCTTGGTGTCGGGACAGGGCACAGATACGCAGTATTTT,CASSLVSGQGTDTQYF
-,-,TRBJ2-5,TRBV6-5,TGTGCCGGAGGAAGGGCGATTGAGACCCAGTACTTC,CAGGRAIETQYF
-,-,TRBJ1-1,TRBV5-1,TGCGCCAGCAGCTTCACAGGCCAAAACACTGAAGCTTTCTTT,CASSFTGQNTEAFF
-,TRBD2,TRBJ2-6,TRBV10-1,TGCGCCAGCAGTTCAAGTGAGCGGGGAGATTCTGGGGCCAACGTCCTGACTTTC,CASSSSERGDSGANVLTF
few,TRBD2,TRBJ2-3,TRBV4-2,TGTGCCAGCAGCCAAAGTCCGTCTAGCGGGAGCACAGATACGCAGTATTTT,CASSQSPSSGSTDTQYF
-,TRBD1,TRBJ2-7,TRBV6-2/TRBV6-3,TGTGCCAGCAGTTACTCCGGGACAGGGGGCTACGAGCAGTACTTC,CASSYSGTGGYEQYF
-,TRBD1,TRBJ2-2,TRBV24-1,TGTGCCACCAGTGAGCCGGGACAGGGTAACACCGGGGAGCTGTTTTTT,CATSEPGQGNTGELFF
once,TRBD2,TRBJ2-2,TRBV4-3,TGCGCCAGCAGCCAAGAATCACTAGCGGGAAGGACCGGGGAGCTGTTTTTT,CASSQESLAGRTGELFF
-,-,TRBJ2-1,TRBV27,TGTGCCAGCAGTTTCCGGGCTGTCAGCTCCTACAATGAGCAGTTCTTC,CASSFRAVSSYNEQFF
-,-,TRBJ1-3,TRBV7-2,TGTGCCAGCAGCCCCGGACAGTTGCGCTCTGGAAACACCATATATTTT,CASSPGQLRSGNTIYF
-,-,TRBJ1-4,TRBV6-1,TGTGCCAGCAGTGAAGTAACAGGAAATAATGAAAAACTGTTTTTT,CASSEVTGNNEKLFF
-,-,TRBJ1-6,TRBV30,TGTGCCTGGAGCAAGGTCGATTCACCCCTCCACTTT,CAWSKVDSPLHF
-,TRBD1,TRBJ1-2,TRBV9,TGTGCCAGCAGCCCCGAAGGACAGGGGTACTATGGCTACACCTTC,CASSPEGQGYYGYTF
once,-,TRBJ1-5,TRBV6-1,TGTGCCAGCAGTGAAGCCGGGACTTACAAGAAAAGCAATCAGCCCCAGCATTTT,CASSEAGTYKKSNQPQHF
few,-,TRBJ1-6,TRBV3-1/TRBV3-2,TGTGCCAGCAGCCAAGTGAGGAAGGATTCACCCCTCCACTTT,CASSQVRKDSPLHF
-,-,TRBJ2-1,TRBV21-1,TGTGCCAGCAGCACGAGACGGCAGGGGAGGTTACACCATGAGCAGTTCTTC,CASSTRRQGRLHHEQFF
-,TRBD2,TRBJ2-1,TRBV19,TGTGCCAGTCAGACTAGCGGGAGTTATGAGCAGTTCTTC,CASQTSGSYEQFF
-,TRBD1,TRBJ1-4,TRBV7-9,TGTGCCAGCAGCTTAGGTCAGGGGGCGTTTAGTGAAAAACTGTTTTTT,CASSLGQGAFSEKLFF
-,-,TRBJ1-5,TRBV28,TGTGCCAGCAGTTTATTCTTATTGTCAGAACATAGCAATCAGCCCCAGCATTTT,CASSLFLLSEHSNQPQHF
-,-,TRBJ1-3,TRBV19,TGTGCCAGTAGTATAGGTCGAGGCTCTGGAAACACCATATATTTT,CASSIGRGSGNTIYF
-,TRBD2,TRBJ2-5,TRBV4-3,TGCGCCAGCAGCCAAGATCTGGGGGTAGCGGGAGCAGAGACCCAGTACTTC,CASSQDLGVAGAETQYF
once,-,TRBJ1-2,TRBV11-2,TGTGCCAGCAGCGGAGACGGGAAAACAGGGATCTATGGCTACACCTTC,CASSGDGKTGIYGYTF
-,-,TRBJ1-5,TRBV7-2,TGTGCCAGCAGCTTAGACAGTGGCAATCAGCCCCAGCATTTT,CASSLDSGNQPQHF
-,-,TRBJ1-1,TRBV30,TGTGCCTGGAGCGGAAGAATGAACACTGAAGCTTTCTTT,CAWSGRMNTEAFF
-,-,TRBJ2-1,TRBV15,TGTGCCACCAGCAGAGACGCTACCTACAATGAGCAGTTCTTC,CATSRDATYNEQFF
-,-,TRBJ2-6,TRBV6-5,TGTGCCAGCAGTACCAGGGCGTCTGGGGCCAACGTCCTGACTTTC,CASSTRASGANVLTF
few,TRBD1,TRBJ2-6,TRBV3-1/TRBV3-2,TGTGCCAGCAGCCCCCAGGGACAGGTCCCTGGGGCCAACGTCCTGACTTTC,CASSPQGQVPGANVLTF
-,TRBD2,TRBJ2-1,TRBV29-1,TGCAGCGTTGTTAGCGGGAGCAGGGATGAGCAGTTCTTC,CSVVSGSRDEQFF
-,TRBD1,TRBJ1-2,TRBV6-5,TGTGCCAGCAGGAGGACAGGGAGTAACTATGGCTACACCTTC,CASRRTGSNYGYTF
-,TRBD1,TRBJ1-2,TRBV15,TGTGCCACCAGCACTGTCGACAGGGACTATGGCTACACCTTC,CATSTVDRDYGYTF
once,-,TRBJ2-7,TRBV10-3,TGTGCCATCAGTGAGGGTGGGTCCTACGAGCAGTACTTC,CAISEGGSYEQYF
-,-,TRBJ2-2,TRBV6-5,TGTGCCAGCAGTTACCTAAGGGGTTCGAACACCGGGGAGCTGTTTTTT,CASSYLRGSNTGELFF
-,-,TRBJ2-5,TRBV2,TGTGCCAGCAGTGACAGGGTGATACAAGAGACCCAGTACTTC,CASSDRVIQETQYF
-,TRBD1,TRBJ1-1,TRBV6-1,TGTGCCAGCAGTGAATCTGGTTATCGACAGGGGCAAGCTTTCTTT,CASSESGYRQGQAFF
-,-,TRBJ1-5,TRBV6-6,TGTGCCAGCAGCGGGGGGGATCAGCCCCAGCATTTT,CASSGGDQPQHF
-,-,TRBJ1-1,TRBV29-1,TGCAGCGTTGAGAGAGACAGGAACACTGAAGCTTTCTTT,CSVERDRNTEAFF
once,-,TRBJ2-7,TRBV18,TGTGCCAGCTCACAAGGACAGAGTCAAATTTCGGCTGAGCAGTACTTC,CASSQGQSQISAEQYF
once,TRBD1,TRBJ1-1,TRBV9,TGTGCCAGCAGCGTAGGGACAGGACATTACACTGAAGCTTTCTTT,CASSVGTGHYTEAFF
few,-,TRBJ2-7,TRBV28,TGTGCCAGCAGTTTCCTAGGAGGAGACTACGAGCAGTACTTC,CASSFLGGDYEQYF
-,-,TRBJ1-6,TRBV6-2/TRBV6-3,TGTGCCAGCAGTCGCGCGAGGGTTCCGGGACAATGGAATTCACCCCTCCACTTT,CASSRARVPGQWNSPLHF
-,-,TRBJ2-7,TRBV2,TGTGCCAGCAGTGGTGGAGGGTACGAGCAGTACTTC,CASSGGGYEQYF